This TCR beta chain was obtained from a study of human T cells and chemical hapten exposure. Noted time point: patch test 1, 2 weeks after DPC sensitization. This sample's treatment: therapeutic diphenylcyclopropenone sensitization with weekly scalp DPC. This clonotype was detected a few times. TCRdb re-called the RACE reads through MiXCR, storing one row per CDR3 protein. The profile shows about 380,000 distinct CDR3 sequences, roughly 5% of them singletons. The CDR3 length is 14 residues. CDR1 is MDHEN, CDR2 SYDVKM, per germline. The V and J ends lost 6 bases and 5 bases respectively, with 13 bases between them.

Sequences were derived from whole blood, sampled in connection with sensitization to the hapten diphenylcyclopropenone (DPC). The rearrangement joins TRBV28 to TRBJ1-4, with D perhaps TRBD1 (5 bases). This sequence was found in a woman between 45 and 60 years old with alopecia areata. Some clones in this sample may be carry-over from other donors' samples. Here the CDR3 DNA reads TGTGCCAGCAGCACCCGGGGACTAAATGAAAAACTGTTTTTT. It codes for CASSTRGLNEKLFF. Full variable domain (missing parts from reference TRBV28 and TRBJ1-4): DVKVTQSSRYLVKRTGEKVFLECVQDMDHENMFWYRQDPGLGLRLIYFSYDVKMKEKGDIPEGYSVSREKKERFSLILESASTNQTSMYLCASSTRGLNEKLFFGSGTQLSVL.